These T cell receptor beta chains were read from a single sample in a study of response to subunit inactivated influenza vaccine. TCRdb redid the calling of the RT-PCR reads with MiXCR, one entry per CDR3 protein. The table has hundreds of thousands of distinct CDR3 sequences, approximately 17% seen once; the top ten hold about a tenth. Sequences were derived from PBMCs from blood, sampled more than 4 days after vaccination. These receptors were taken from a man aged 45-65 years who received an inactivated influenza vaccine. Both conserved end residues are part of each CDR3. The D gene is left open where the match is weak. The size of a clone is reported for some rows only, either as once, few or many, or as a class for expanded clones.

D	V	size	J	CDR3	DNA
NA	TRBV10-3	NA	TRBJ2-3	CAIRWSGASTDTQYF	TGTGCCATCAGGTGGTCGGGGGCCAGCACAGATACGCAGTATTTT
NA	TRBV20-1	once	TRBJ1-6	CSAREQGHSPLHF	TGCAGTGCTAGGGAGCAGGGACATTCACCCCTCCACTTT
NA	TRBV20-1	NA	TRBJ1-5	CSARDRAYSNQPQHF	TGCAGTGCTAGAGACAGGGCGTATAGCAATCAGCCCCAGCATTTT
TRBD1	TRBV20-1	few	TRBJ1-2	CSAKGANGYTF	TGCAGTGCTAAGGGGGCAAATGGCTACACCTTC
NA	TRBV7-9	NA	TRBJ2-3	CASGRRTDTQYF	TGTGCCAGCGGCAGGCGCACAGATACGCAGTATTTT
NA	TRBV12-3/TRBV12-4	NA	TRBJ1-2	CASAYGWGLGGYTF	TGTGCCAGCGCCTATGGGTGGGGGCTAGGTGGCTACACCTTC
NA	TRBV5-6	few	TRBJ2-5	CASSLDRSFQETQYF	TGTGCCAGCAGCTTGGACAGGTCCTTCCAAGAGACCCAGTACTTC
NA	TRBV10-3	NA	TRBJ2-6	CAISEFVRASGANVLTF	TGTGCCATCAGTGAGTTTGTCAGGGCCTCTGGGGCCAACGTCCTGACTTTC
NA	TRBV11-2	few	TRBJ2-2	CASSIVGQPTGELFF	TGTGCCAGCAGCATAGTGGGGCAGCCCACCGGGGAGCTGTTTTTT
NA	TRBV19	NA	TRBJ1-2	CASSIDDRNYGYTF	TGTGCCAGTAGTATAGATGACAGAAACTATGGCTACACCTTC
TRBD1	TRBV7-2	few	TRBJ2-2	CASSATGGSGELFF	TGTGCCAGCAGCGCGACAGGGGGCTCCGGGGAGCTGTTTTTT
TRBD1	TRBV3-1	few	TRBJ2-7	CASSRATGNYEQYF	TGTGCCAGCAGCCGGGCGACAGGGAACTACGAGCAGTACTTC
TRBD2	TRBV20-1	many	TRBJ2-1	CSAPTGGGFSYNEQFF	TGCAGTGCCCCAACAGGCGGGGGTTTCTCCTACAATGAGCAGTTCTTC
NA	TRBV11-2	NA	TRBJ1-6	CASSSHRGLSSYNSPLHF	TGTGCCAGCAGCTCCCACCGGGGCCTGAGCTCCTATAATTCACCCCTCCACTTT
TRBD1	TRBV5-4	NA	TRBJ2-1	CASSLAPGTGNNEQFF	TGTGCCAGCAGCTTGGCCCCCGGGACAGGGAACAATGAGCAGTTCTTC
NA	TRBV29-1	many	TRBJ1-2	CSTLTDGYTF	TGCAGCACCTTGACTGATGGCTACACCTTC
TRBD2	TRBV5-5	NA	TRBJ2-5	CASSRNSGMETQYF	TGTGCCAGCAGCAGGAATAGCGGGATGGAGACCCAGTACTTC
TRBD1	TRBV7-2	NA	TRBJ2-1	CASSGRDRGYNEQFF	TGTGCCAGCAGCGGCCGGGACAGAGGCTACAATGAGCAGTTCTTC
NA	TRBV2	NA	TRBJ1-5	CASSEALRQPQHF	TGTGCCAGCAGTGAAGCGCTTCGGCAGCCCCAGCATTTT
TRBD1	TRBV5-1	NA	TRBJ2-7	CASSFGGQNYEQYF	TGCGCCAGCAGCTTTGGGGGACAGAACTACGAGCAGTACTTC
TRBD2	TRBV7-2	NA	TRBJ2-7	CASSSAGVSVSEQYF	TGTGCCAGCAGCTCAGCGGGAGTTTCGGTGAGCGAGCAGTACTTC
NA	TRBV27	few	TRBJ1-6	CASSFLREDSPLHF	TGTGCCAGCAGTTTTCTTAGGGAAGATTCACCCCTCCACTTT
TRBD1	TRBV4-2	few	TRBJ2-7	CASSQRTWTGNYYEQYF	TGTGCCAGCAGCCAAAGAACATGGACAGGCAATTACTACGAGCAGTACTTC
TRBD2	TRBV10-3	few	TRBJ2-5	CAISDSSGQETQYF	TGTGCCATCAGTGATTCTAGCGGCCAAGAGACCCAGTACTTC
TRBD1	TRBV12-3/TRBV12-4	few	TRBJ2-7	CASSLTGGGSEQYF	TGTGCCAGCAGTTTGACAGGGGGCGGTTCCGAGCAGTACTTC
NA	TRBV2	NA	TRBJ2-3	CASRNRDGTDTQYF	TGTGCCAGCAGAAACAGGGACGGGACAGATACGCAGTATTTT
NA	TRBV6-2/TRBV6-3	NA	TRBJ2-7	CASSYEGTYEQYF	TGTGCCAGCAGTTACGAGGGGACCTACGAGCAGTACTTC
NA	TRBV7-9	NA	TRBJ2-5	CASSPLGLRETQYF	TGTGCCAGCAGCCCCCTCGGGCTAAGGGAGACCCAGTACTTC
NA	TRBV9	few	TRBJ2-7	CASSVALLPGTYPSYEQYF	TGTGCCAGCAGCGTAGCCCTACTTCCAGGGACCTACCCCTCCTACGAGCAGTACTTC
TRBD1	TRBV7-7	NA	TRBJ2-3	CASSQGARDTQYF	TGTGCTAGCAGCCAGGGGGCTAGGGATACGCAGTATTTT
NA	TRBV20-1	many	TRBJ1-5	CSASSGGNQPQHF	TGCAGTGCTAGTTCGGGTGGAAATCAGCCCCAGCATTTT
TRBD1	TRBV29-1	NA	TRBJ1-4	CSAWGQDSTNEKLFF	TGCAGCGCGTGGGGACAGGACTCAACTAATGAAAAACTGTTTTTT
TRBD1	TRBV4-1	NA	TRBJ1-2	CASSPEQGYYGYTF	TGCGCCAGCAGCCCCGAACAGGGGTACTATGGCTACACCTTC
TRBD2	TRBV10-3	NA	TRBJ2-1	CAIKPVAGVTSYNEQFF	TGTGCCATCAAGCCGGTAGCGGGAGTCACCTCCTACAATGAGCAGTTCTTC
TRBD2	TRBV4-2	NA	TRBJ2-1	CASSQTGTRGVNEQFF	TGTGCCAGCAGCCAAACCGGGACTAGAGGGGTCAATGAGCAGTTCTTC
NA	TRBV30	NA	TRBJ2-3	CACSAGGTDTQYF	NA
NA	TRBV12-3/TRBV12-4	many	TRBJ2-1	CASRFGWGATNEQFF	TGTGCCAGCAGATTTGGATGGGGGGCCACCAATGAGCAGTTCTTC
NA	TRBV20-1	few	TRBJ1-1	CSARFGTEAFF	TGCAGTGCTAGATTCGGGACTGAAGCTTTCTTT
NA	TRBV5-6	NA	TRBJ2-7	CASSLYGEATYEQYF	TGTGCCAGCAGCTTGTATGGGGAAGCCACCTACGAGCAGTACTTC
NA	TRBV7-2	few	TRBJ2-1	CASSPLQGKEQFF	TGTGCCAGCAGCCCCCTACAGGGTAAGGAGCAGTTCTTC
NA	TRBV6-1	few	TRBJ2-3	CASSEAGSADTQYF	TGTGCCAGCAGTGAAGCGGGGAGCGCAGATACGCAGTATTTT
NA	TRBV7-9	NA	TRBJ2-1	CASSFGGLSSYNEQFF	TGTGCCAGCAGCTTTGGGGGGCTTAGCTCCTACAATGAGCAGTTCTTC
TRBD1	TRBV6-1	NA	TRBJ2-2	CASRQGAAGTGELFF	TGTGCCAGCAGACAGGGGGCCGCGGGCACCGGGGAGCTGTTTTTT
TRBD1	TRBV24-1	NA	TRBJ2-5	CATSEELGQGVETQYF	TGTGCCACCAGTGAGGAGCTCGGACAGGGAGTGGAGACCCAGTACTTC
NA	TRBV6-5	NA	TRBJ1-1	CASSYATTNTEAFF	TGTGCCAGCAGTTACGCGACAACGAACACTGAAGCTTTCTTT
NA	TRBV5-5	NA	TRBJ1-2	CASSLTGGAAYGYTF	TGTGCCAGCAGCTTGACGGGGGGCGCCGCCTATGGCTACACCTTC
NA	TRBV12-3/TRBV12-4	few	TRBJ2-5	CASSSVLEGETQYF	TGTGCCAGCAGCTCCGTCCTGGAGGGAGAGACCCAGTACTTC
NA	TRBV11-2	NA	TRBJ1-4	CASSFLGGEKLFF	TGTGCCAGCAGCTTTTTGGGGGGAGAAAAACTGTTTTTT
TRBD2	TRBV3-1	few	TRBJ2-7	CASSQGVWSTGGEQYF	TGTGCCAGCAGCCAAGGAGTTTGGAGTACGGGGGGCGAGCAGTACTTC
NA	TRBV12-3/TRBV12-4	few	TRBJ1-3	CASSIESGNTIYF	TGTGCCAGCAGTATAGAGTCTGGAAACACCATATATTTT
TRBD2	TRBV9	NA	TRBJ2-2	CASSALTSVTGELFF	TGTGCCAGCAGCGCTTTGACTAGCGTCACCGGGGAGCTGTTTTTT
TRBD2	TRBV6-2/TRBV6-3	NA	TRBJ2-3	CASSGSLAGGRVDTQYF	TGTGCCAGCAGCGGTTCACTAGCGGGAGGGCGAGTCGATACGCAGTATTTT
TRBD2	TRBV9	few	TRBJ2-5	CASSVGSLSGRSLETQYF	TGTGCCAGCAGCGTAGGCTCCCTTAGCGGGAGATCTTTAGAGACCCAGTACTTC
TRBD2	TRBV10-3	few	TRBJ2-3	CAIRTTSGNQDTQYF	TGTGCCATCAGAACGACTAGCGGGAATCAAGATACGCAGTATTTT